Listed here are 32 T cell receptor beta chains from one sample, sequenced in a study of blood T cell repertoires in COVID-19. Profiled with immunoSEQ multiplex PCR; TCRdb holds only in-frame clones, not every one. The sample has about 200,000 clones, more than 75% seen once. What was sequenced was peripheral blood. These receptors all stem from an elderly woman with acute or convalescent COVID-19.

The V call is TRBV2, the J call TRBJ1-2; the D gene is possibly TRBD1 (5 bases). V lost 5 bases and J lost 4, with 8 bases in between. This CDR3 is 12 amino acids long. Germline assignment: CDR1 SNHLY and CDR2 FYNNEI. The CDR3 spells CASSRTGYGYTF. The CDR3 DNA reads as TGTGCCAGCAGTCGAACAGGCTATGGCTACACCTTC.

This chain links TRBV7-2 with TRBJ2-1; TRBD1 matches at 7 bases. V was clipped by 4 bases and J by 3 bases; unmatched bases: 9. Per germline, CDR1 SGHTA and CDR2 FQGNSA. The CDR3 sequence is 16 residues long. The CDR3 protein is CASSSQSGDSYNEQFF. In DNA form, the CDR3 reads TGTGCCAGCAGCTCTCAGAGTGGGGACAGCTACAATGAGCAGTTCTTC.

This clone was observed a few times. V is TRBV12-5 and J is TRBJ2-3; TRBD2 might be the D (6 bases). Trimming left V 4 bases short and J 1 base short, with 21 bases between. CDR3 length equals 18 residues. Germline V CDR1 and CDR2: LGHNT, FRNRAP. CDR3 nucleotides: TGTGCTAGTGGTTCCGGCGGGGACGGCTTTGTCGGCACAGATACGCAGTATTTT. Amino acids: CASGSGGDGFVGTDTQYF.

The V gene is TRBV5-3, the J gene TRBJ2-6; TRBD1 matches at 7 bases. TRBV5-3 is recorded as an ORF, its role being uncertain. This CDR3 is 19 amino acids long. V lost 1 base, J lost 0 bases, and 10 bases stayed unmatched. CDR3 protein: CARSLSGQVFFSGANVLTF. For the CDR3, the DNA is TGTGCCAGAAGCTTGTCTGGACAGGTCTTTTTCTCTGGGGCCAACGTCCTGACTTTC.

CDR3 in amino acids: CASSQTDGYTF. The CDR3 nucleotides read TGTGCCAGCAGCCAGACAGATGGCTACACCTTC. The chain couples TRBV7-2 to TRBJ1-2, with D possibly TRBD1 on 5 matching bases. Germline CDR1 reads SGHTA; CDR2 reads FQGNSA. Trimming removed 5 bases from V and 6 bases from J, with 7 bases in between. The CDR3 covers 11 residues.

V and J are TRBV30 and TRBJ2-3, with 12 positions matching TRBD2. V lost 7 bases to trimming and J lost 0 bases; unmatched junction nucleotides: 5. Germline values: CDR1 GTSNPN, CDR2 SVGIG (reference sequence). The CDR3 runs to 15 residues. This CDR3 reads CAFGLAGTSTDTQYF. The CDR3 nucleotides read TGTGCCTTTGGACTAGCGGGGACTAGCACAGATACGCAGTATTTT.

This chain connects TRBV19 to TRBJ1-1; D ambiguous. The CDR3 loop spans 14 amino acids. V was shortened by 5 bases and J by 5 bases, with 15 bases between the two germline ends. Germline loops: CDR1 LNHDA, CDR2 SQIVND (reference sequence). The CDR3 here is CASSRKAQVTEAFF. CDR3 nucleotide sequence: TGTGCCAGTAGTCGAAAGGCCCAGGTGACTGAAGCTTTCTTT.

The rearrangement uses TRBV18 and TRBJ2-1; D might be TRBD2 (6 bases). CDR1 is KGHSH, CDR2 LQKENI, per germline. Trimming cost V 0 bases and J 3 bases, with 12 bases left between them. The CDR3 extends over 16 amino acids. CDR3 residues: CASSPPGGNVYNEQFF. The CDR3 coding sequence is TGTGCCAGCTCACCACCTGGGGGGAACGTCTACAATGAGCAGTTCTTC.

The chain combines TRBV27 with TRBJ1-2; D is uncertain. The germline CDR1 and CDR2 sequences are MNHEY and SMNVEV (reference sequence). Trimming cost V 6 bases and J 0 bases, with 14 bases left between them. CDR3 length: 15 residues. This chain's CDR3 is CASRAPHQSNYGYTF. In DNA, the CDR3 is TGTGCCAGCAGGGCCCCCCACCAATCTAACTATGGCTACACCTTC.

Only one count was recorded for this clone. The CDR3 protein is CASSYSFGANYGYTF. DNA for the CDR3: TGTGCCAGCAGTTACTCGTTCGGGGCTAACTATGGCTACACCTTC. The gene calls are TRBV6-5 and TRBJ1-2; D uncertain. The CDR3 has 15 residues. V lost 0 bases, J lost 0 bases, and 8 bases lay in between. Germline assignment: CDR1 MNHEY and CDR2 SVGAGI.

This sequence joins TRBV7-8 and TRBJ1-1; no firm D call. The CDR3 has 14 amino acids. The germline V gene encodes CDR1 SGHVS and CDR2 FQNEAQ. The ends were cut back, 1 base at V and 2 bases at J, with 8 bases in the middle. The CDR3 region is CASSLDSRNTEAFF. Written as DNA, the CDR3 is TGTGCCAGCAGCTTAGACAGCCGTAACACTGAAGCTTTCTTT.

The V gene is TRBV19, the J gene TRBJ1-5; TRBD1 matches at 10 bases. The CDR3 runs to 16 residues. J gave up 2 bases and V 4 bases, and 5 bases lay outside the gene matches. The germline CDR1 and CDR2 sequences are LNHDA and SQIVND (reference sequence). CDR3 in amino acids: CASSSGQGVGNQPQHF. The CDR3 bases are TGTGCCAGTAGTAGCGGACAGGGGGTAGGCAATCAGCCCCAGCATTTT.

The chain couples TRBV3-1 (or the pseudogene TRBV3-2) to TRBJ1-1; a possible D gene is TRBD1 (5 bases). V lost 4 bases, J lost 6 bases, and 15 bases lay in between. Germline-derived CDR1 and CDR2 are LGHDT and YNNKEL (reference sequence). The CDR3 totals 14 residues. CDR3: CASSPQRGRAEAFF. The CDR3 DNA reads TGTGCCAGCAGCCCTCAGCGGGGGAGGGCTGAAGCTTTCTTT.

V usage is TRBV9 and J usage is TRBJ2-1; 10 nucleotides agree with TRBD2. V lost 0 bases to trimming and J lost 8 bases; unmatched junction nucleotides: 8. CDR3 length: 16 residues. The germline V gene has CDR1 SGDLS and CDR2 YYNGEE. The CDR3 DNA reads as TGTGCCAGCAGCGTAGGCGGAGCGGGAGGGATTTATGAGCAGTTCTTC. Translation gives CASSVGGAGGIYEQFF.

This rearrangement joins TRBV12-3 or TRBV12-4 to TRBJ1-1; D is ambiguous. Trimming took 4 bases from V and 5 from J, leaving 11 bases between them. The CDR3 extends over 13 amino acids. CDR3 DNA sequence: TGTGCCAGCAGTTCCTGGGCGGGGACTGAAGCTTTCTTT. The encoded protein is CASSSWAGTEAFF.

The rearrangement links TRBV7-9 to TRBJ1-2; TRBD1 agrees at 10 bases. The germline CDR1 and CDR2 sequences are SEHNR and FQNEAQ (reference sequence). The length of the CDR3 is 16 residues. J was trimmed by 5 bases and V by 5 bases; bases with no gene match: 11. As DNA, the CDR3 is TGTGCCAGCAGCCGAGGACAGGGGGAAAGGCAGTATGGCTACACCTTC. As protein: CASSRGQGERQYGYTF.

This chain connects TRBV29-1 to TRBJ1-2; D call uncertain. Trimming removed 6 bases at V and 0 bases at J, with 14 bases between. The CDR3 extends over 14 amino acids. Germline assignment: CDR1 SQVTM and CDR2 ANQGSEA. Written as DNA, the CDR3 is TGCAGCGTGTCGGGAGGGTTTCCTAACTATGGCTACACCTTC. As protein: CSVSGGFPNYGYTF. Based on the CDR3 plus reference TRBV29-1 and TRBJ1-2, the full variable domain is SAVISQKPSRDICQRGTSLTIQCQVDSQVTMMFWYRQQPGQSLTLIATANQGSEATYESGFVIDKFPISRPNLTFSTLTVSNMSPEDSSIYLCSVSGGFPNYGYTFGSGTRLTVV.

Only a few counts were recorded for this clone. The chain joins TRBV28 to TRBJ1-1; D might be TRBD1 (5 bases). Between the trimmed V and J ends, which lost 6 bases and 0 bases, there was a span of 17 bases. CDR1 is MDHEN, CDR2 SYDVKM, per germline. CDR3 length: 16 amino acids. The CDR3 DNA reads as TGTGCCAGCAGCCCCGGGGGGAGAAAAATGAACACTGAAGCTTTCTTT. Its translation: CASSPGGRKMNTEAFF.

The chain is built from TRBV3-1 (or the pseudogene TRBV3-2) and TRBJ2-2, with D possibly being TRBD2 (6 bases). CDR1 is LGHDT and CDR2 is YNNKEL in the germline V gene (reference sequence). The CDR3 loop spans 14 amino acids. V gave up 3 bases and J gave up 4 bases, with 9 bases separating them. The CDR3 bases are TGTGCCAGCAGCCACAGCGGGCCCACCGGGGAGCTGTTTTTT. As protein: CASSHSGPTGELFF.

The CDR3 nucleotides are TGTGCCAGCAGCCAAGATTATGGTCTAGCGGGAGCGAAAGATGAGCAGTTCTTC. Residues: CASSQDYGLAGAKDEQFF. The rearrangement links TRBV3-1 (or the pseudogene TRBV3-2) to TRBJ2-1, with TRBD2 matching 10 bases. The CDR3 runs 18 residues. V shed 0 bases and J 8 bases; nucleotides not matched to a gene: 13. Germline CDR1 LGHDT, CDR2 YNNKEL (reference sequence).

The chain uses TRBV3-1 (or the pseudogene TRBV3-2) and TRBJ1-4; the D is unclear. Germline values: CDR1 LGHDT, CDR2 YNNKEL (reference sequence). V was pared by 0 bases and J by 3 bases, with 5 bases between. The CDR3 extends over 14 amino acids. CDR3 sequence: CASSQDLANEKLFF. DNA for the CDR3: TGTGCCAGCAGCCAAGATCTCGCTAATGAAAAACTGTTTTTT.

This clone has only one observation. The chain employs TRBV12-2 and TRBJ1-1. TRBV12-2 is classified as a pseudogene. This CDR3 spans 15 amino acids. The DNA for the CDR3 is TGTGCAAGTCGCTTCGGCCCTACGGGTTGCACTGAAGCTTTCTTT. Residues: CASRFGPTGCTEAFF.

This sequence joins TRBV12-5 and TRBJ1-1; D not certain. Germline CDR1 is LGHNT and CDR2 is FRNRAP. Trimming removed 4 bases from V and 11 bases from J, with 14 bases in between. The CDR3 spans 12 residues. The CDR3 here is CASGWPGRRAFF. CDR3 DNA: TGTGCTAGTGGTTGGCCTGGAAGGAGGGCTTTCTTT.

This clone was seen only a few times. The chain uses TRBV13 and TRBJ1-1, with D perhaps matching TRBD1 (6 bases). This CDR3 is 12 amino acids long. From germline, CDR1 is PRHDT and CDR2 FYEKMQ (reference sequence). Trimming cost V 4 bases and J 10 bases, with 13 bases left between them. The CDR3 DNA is TGTGCCAGCAGCTCAGTGGGGGCCGGAGCTTTCTTT. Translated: CASSSVGAGAFF.

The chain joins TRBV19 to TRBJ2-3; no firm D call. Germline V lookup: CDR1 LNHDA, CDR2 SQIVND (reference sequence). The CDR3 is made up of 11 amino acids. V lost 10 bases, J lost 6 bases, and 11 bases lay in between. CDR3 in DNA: TGTGCCACCCGTGGGCCCGATACGCAGTATTTT. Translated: CATRGPDTQYF.

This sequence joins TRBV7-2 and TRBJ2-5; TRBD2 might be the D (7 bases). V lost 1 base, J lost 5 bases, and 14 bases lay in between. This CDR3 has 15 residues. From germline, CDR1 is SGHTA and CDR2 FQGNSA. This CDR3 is CASSLGGGVMETQYF. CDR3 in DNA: TGTGCCAGCAGCTTAGGAGGGGGGGTCATGGAGACCCAGTACTTC. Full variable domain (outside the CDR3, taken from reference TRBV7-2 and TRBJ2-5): GAGVSQSPSNKVTEKGKDVELRCDPISGHTALYWYRQSLGQGLEFLIYFQGNSAPDKSGLPSDRFSAERTGGSVSTLTIQRTQQEDSAVYLCASSLGGGVMETQYFGPGTRLLVL.

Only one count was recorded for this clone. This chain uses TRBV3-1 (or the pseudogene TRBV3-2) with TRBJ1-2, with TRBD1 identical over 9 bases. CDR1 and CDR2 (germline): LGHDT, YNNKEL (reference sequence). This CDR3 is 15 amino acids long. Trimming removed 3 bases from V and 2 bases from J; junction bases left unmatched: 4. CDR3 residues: CASSQGQGFNYGYTF. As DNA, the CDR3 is TGTGCCAGCAGCCAGGGACAGGGATTCAACTATGGCTACACCTTC.

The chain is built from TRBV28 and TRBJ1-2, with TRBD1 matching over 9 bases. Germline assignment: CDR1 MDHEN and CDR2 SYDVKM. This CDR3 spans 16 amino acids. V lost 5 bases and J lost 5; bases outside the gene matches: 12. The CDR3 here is CASSLPGQGWMYGYTF. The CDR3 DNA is TGTGCCAGCAGTCTTCCGGGACAGGGCTGGATGTATGGCTACACCTTC.

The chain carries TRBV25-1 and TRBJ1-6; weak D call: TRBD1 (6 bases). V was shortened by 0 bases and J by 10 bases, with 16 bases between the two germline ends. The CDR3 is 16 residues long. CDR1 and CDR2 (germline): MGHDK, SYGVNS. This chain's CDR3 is CASSEYGGQGGSPLHF. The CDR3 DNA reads TGTGCCAGCAGTGAATACGGGGGGCAAGGGGGATCACCCCTCCACTTT.

Here the CDR3 DNA reads TGTGCCAGTAGTATTGGCTCGATCACAGATACGCAGTATTTT. This gives the protein CASSIGSITDTQYF. This sequence joins TRBV19 and TRBJ2-3; D gene ambiguous. The CDR3 runs 14 residues. Germline lookup yields CDR1 LNHDA and CDR2 SQIVND (reference sequence). Trimming took 3 bases from V and 2 from J, leaving 9 bases between them.

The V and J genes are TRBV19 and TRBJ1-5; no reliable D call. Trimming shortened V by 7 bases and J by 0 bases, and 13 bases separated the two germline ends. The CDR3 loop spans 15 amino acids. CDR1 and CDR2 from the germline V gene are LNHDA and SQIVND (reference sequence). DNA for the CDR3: TGTGCCAGTAAGGGCCAGACTAATAGCAATCAGCCCCAGCATTTT. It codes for CASKGQTNSNQPQHF.

The CDR3 DNA sequence: TGTGCCTCAGCAAGTACAGGGTCTGGGGCCAACGTCCTGACTTTC. Amino acid sequence: CASASTGSGANVLTF. The V call is TRBV18, the J call TRBJ2-6; a weak D match, TRBD1 (6 bases). V was cut by 11 bases and J by 1 base, with 15 bases left in between. The CDR3 extends over 15 amino acids. CDR1 is KGHSH, CDR2 LQKENI, per germline.